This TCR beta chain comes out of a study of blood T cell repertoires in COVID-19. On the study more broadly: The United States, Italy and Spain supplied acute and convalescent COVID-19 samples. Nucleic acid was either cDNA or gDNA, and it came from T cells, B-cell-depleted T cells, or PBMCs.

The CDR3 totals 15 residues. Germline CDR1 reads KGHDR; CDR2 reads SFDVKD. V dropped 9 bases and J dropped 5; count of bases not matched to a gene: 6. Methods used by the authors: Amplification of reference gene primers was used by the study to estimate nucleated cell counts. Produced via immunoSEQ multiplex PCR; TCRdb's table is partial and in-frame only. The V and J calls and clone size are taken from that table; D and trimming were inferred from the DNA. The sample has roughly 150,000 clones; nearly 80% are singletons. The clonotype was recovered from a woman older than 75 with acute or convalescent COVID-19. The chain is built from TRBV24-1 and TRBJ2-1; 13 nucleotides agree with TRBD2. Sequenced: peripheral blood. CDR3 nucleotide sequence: TGTGCCACCCTCTCAGGACTAGCGGGGGACAATGAGCAGTTCTTC. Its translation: CATLSGLAGDNEQFF.